One sample yielded the 4 T cell receptor beta chains listed below, sequenced in a study of T cells in Graves' hyperthyroidism and ophthalmopathy. Using RNA transcripts as the source, TCR beta CDR3 regions were amplified. TCR CDR3 underwent first-round RT-PCR with the HTBI primer set. TCRdb re-analysed the multiplex PCR reads in MiXCR, keeping a single row per CDR3 protein. Among approximately 520,000 distinct CDR3 sequences listed, 20% to 25% were seen once. Sequencing was performed on blood. The receptors were gathered from a man younger than 35 with Graves' hyperthyroidism.

In its sample, this clonotype was seen many times. V is TRBV24-1 and J is TRBJ2-5; 9 nucleotides agree with TRBD2. CDR1 is KGHDR and CDR2 is SFDVKD in the germline V gene. V shed 4 bases and J 7 bases; nucleotides not matched to a gene: 6. This CDR3 region has 14 residues. The CDR3 sequence is CATSDLAGPGTQYF. In DNA, the CDR3 is TGTGCCACCAGTGACCTAGCGGGGCCGGGGACCCAGTACTTC.

At least ten counts were recorded for this clonotype. This chain uses TRBV20-1 with TRBJ1-5; 7 bases map to TRBD1. The V gene end was trimmed by 0 bases and the J gene end by 4 bases; junction bases not matched to a gene: 6. The CDR3 consists of 15 residues. Germline V gives CDR1 DFQATT, CDR2 SNEGSKA (reference sequence). CDR3 DNA sequence: TGCAGTGCTAGAGATCGACAGGGTTGGAATCAGCCCCAGCATTTT. This codes for CSARDRQGWNQPQHF.

The CDR3 is CASSLGTSGRGGGYEQYF. The CDR3 region has the DNA TGTGCCAGCAGCTTAGGGACTAGCGGGAGAGGCGGGGGGTACGAGCAGTACTTC. V is TRBV11-2 and J is TRBJ2-7; TRBD2 matches 13 bases. Germline assignment: CDR1 SGHAT and CDR2 FQNNGV. There are 18 residues in the CDR3. Trimming cost V 1 base and J 4 bases; bases outside gene matches: 10.

The chain joins TRBV28 to TRBJ2-7; perhaps D is TRBD1 or TRBD2 (6 bases each). Deletions cut 5 bases from V and 4 bases from J, with 18 bases between. Germline V gene data show CDR1 as MDHEN and CDR2 as SYDVKM. This CDR3 spans 15 amino acids. The CDR3 loop reads CASSLTGARWYEQYF. As DNA, the CDR3 is TGTGCCAGCAGTCTCACGGGGGCCCGTTGGTACGAGCAGTACTTC.